This T cell receptor beta chain was captured by sequencing in a study of T cell changes during pregnancy in multiple sclerosis. Germline loops: CDR1 LNHDA, CDR2 SQIVND (reference sequence). This CDR3 is built from 14 residues. The V and J ends lost 6 bases and 6 bases, in that order; junction bases with no gene match: 8. The assay was immunoSEQ multiplex PCR, and TCRdb's table has in-frame clones only and misses some. The sample yields some 77,000 clones, about 93% seen once. The sample was peripheral blood, taken after pregnancy. The chain uses TRBV19 and TRBJ1-5, with 7 bases that match TRBD1. This receptor was obtained from a female donor in good health, enrolled as a control in a pregnancy study. CDR3 protein: CASSDSDRPQPQHF. CDR3 bases: TGTGCCAGTAGCGACTCGGACAGGCCTCAGCCCCAGCATTTT.